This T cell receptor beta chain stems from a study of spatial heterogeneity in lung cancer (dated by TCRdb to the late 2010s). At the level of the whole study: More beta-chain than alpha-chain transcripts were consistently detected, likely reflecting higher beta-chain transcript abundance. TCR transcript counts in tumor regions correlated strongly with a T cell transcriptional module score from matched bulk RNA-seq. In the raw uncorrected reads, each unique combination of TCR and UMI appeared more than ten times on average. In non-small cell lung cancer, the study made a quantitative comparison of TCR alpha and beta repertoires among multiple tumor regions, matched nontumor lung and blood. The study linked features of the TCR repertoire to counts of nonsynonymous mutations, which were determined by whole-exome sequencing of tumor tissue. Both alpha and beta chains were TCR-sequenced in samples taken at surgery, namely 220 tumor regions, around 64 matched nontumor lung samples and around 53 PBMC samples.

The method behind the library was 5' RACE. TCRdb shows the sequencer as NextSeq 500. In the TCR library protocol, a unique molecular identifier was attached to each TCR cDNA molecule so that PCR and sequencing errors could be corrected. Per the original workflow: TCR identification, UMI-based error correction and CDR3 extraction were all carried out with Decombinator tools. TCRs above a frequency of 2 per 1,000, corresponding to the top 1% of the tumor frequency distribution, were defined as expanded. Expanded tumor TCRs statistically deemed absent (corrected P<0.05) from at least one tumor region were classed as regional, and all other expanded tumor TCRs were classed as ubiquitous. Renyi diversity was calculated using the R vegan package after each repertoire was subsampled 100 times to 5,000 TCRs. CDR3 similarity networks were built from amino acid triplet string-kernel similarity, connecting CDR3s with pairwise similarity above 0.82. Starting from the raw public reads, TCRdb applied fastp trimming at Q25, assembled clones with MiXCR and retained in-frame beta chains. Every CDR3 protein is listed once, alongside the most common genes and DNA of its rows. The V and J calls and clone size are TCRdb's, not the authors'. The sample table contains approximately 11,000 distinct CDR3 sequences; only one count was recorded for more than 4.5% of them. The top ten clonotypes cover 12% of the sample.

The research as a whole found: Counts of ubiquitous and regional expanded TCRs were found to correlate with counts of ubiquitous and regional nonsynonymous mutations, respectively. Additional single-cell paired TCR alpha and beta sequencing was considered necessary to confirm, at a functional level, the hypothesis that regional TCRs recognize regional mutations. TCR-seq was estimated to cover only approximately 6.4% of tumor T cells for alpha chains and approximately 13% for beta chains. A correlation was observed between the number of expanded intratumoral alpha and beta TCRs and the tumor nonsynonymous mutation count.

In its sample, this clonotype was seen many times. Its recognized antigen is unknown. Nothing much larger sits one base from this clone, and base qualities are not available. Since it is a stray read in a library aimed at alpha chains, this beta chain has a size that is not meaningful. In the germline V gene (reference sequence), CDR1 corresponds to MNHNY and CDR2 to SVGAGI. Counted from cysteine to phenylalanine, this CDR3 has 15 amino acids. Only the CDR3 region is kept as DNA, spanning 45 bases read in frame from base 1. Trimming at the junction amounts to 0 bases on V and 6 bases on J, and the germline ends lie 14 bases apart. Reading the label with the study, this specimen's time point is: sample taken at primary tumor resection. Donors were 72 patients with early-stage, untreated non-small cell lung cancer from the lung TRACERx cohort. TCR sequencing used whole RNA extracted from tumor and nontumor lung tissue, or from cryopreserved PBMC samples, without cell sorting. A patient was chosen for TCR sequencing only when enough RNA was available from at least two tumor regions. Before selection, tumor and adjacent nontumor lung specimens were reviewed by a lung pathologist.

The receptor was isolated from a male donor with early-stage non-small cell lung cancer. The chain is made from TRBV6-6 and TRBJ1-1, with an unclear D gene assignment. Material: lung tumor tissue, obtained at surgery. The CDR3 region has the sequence CASSYSTVSLAEAFF. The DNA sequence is TGTGCCAGCAGTTACTCGACCGTAAGTCTCGCTGAAGCTTTCTTT.